Below are 27 T cell receptor beta chains sequenced from a single sample in a study of T cell responses to AZD1222 COVID-19 vaccine. The protocol was immunoSEQ multiplex PCR, while the TCRdb copy is restricted to in-frame clones and leaves out a portion. This sample has some 150,000 clones, with around nine tenths found just once. This sample comprised peripheral blood, obtained on day 0 of AZD1222 vaccination. All receptors derive from an adult in good health.

The rearrangement uses TRBV7-9 and TRBJ1-1; D gene ambiguous. CDR3 length equals 15 residues. Germline CDR1 and CDR2: SEHNR and FQNEAQ (reference sequence). Trimming removed 3 bases at V and 2 bases at J, with 13 bases between. CDR3 coding DNA: TGTGCCAGCAGCTTGGGGATACCCCCAAACACTGAAGCTTTCTTT. Residues: CASSLGIPPNTEAFF.

The chain carries TRBV5-6 and TRBJ1-5, with D uncertain. CDR3 length: 14 residues. V was trimmed by 1 base and J by 5 bases, leaving 10 bases between them. CDR1 is SGHDT, CDR2 YYEEEE, per germline. The CDR3 nucleotides read TGTGCCAGCAGCTTGAGAGGCAATCATCAGCCCCAGCATTTT. Encoded protein: CASSLRGNHQPQHF.

This chain connects TRBV18 to TRBJ2-2; D is unresolved. Between the trimmed V and J ends, which lost 0 bases and 0 bases, there was a span of 8 bases. The CDR3 runs 16 residues. Per germline, CDR1 KGHSH and CDR2 LQKENI. For the CDR3, the DNA is TGTGCCAGCTCACCACCGTTATTAGCGAACACCGGGGAGCTGTTTTTT. This gives the protein CASSPPLLANTGELFF.

The rearrangement links TRBV20-1 to TRBJ1-4, with a tentative D call TRBD1 (6 bases). CDR1 and CDR2 (germline): DFQATT, SNEGSKA (reference sequence). The ends were cut back, 7 bases at V and 7 bases at J, with 10 bases in the middle. This CDR3 contains 11 residues. CDR3 in amino acids: CSGQGSEKLFF. In DNA, the CDR3 is TGCAGTGGCCAGGGGAGTGAAAAACTGTTTTTT.

The chain uses TRBV15 and TRBJ1-2, with 8 positions matching TRBD1. Looked up from germline, CDR1 is LNHNV and CDR2 is YYDKDF (reference sequence). This CDR3 contains 16 residues. J gave up 4 bases and V 1 base, and 8 bases lay outside the gene matches. For the CDR3, the DNA is TGTGCCACCAGCAGAGTTTCAGGACAGGGAGGCTATGGCTACACCTTC. This codes for CATSRVSGQGGYGYTF. Using reference TRBV15 and TRBJ1-2 for the parts outside the CDR3, the full variable domain is DAMVIQNPRYQVTQFGKPVTLSCSQTLNHNVMYWYQQKSSQAPKLLFHYYDKDFNNEADTPDNFQSRRPNTSFCFLDIRSPGLGDTAMYLCATSRVSGQGGYGYTFGSGTRLTVV.

The chain joins TRBV28 to TRBJ1-4; perhaps TRBD1 as D (5 bases). V was trimmed by 5 bases and J by 0 bases, leaving 16 bases between them. The CDR3 length is 17 residues. Germline V gives CDR1 MDHEN, CDR2 SYDVKM. The CDR3 sequence is CASSKGPGRATNEKLFF. The CDR3 DNA reads as TGTGCCAGCAGTAAGGGTCCAGGGCGTGCAACTAATGAAAAACTGTTTTTT.

Worth noting for this clone: The same CDR3 can be traced to other DNA sequences in this sample. The genes are TRBV27 and TRBJ1-6, with no clear D. Trimming removed 2 bases from V and 0 bases from J, with 2 bases in between. CDR1 and CDR2 from the germline V gene are MNHEY and SMNVEV (reference sequence). There are 14 residues in the CDR3. CDR3 sequence (DNA): TGTGCCAGCAGTTTAAGCTCCTATAATTCACCCCTCCACTTT. It encodes CASSLSSYNSPLHF.

The DNA of the CDR3 is TGTGCCACCAGCAGAGGAGGGAGTGTGGGATACGAGCAGTACTTC. This encodes CATSRGGSVGYEQYF. This chain joins TRBV15 and TRBJ2-7, with D possibly matching TRBD2 (5 bases). The CDR3 contains 15 residues. The ends were cut back, 1 base at V and 4 bases at J, with 14 bases in the middle. Germline loops: CDR1 LNHNV, CDR2 YYDKDF (reference sequence). The complete variable domain, with remaining parts taken from reference TRBV15 and TRBJ2-7, reads DAMVIQNPRYQVTQFGKPVTLSCSQTLNHNVMYWYQQKSSQAPKLLFHYYDKDFNNEADTPDNFQSRRPNTSFCFLDIRSPGLGDTAMYLCATSRGGSVGYEQYFGPGTRLTVT.

The CDR3 region is CASSLLHLDSYGYTF. The DNA for the CDR3 is TGTGCCAGCAGCTTATTGCATCTGGACAGCTATGGCTACACCTTC. The V gene is TRBV7-2, the J gene TRBJ1-2, with D perhaps matching TRBD1 (6 bases). The ends were cut back, 2 bases at V and 4 bases at J, with 14 bases in the middle. The germline CDR1 and CDR2 sequences are SGHTA and FQGNSA. CDR3 length: 15 amino acids. The entire variable domain, with the rest obtained from reference TRBV7-2 and TRBJ1-2, is as follows: GAGVSQSPSNKVTEKGKDVELRCDPISGHTALYWYRQSLGQGLEFLIYFQGNSAPDKSGLPSDRFSAERTGGSVSTLTIQRTQQEDSAVYLCASSLLHLDSYGYTFGSGTRLTVV.

The CDR3 loop reads CASSQPWGHPQSYGYTF. In DNA form, the CDR3 reads TGCGCCAGCAGCCAACCATGGGGACACCCCCAATCCTATGGCTACACCTTC. V usage is TRBV4-1 and J usage is TRBJ1-2, with D possibly matching TRBD1 (6 bases). Germline CDR1 MGHRA, CDR2 YSYEKL. The CDR3 loop spans 17 amino acids. Trimming cost V 2 bases and J 4 bases, with 20 bases left between them.

The chain has TRBV27 and TRBJ1-2, with 7 bases matching TRBD1. V shed 4 bases and J 14 bases; nucleotides not matched to a gene: 1. Germline CDR1 MNHEY, CDR2 SMNVEV (reference sequence). The CDR3 totals 9 residues. This chain's CDR3 is CASSSRGTF. Written as DNA, the CDR3 is TGTGCCAGCAGTTCCAGGGGGACCTTC.

The chain employs TRBV10-3 and TRBJ2-7; no clear D gene. The V end lost 4 bases, the J end lost 6 bases, and 10 bases lay between the germline ends. This CDR3 has 12 residues. Germline V gene lookup returns CDR1 ENHRY and CDR2 SYGVKD. For the CDR3, the DNA is TGTGCCATCAGTGGAAAGGTGGGCGAGCAGTACTTC. Translating gives CAISGKVGEQYF.

The CDR3 protein is CASSFTATGNYEQYF. Here the CDR3 DNA reads TGTGCCAGCAGTTTCACGGCCACGGGTAACTACGAGCAGTACTTC. The chain couples TRBV28 to TRBJ2-7; D remains ambiguous. CDR3 length equals 15 residues. V dropped 3 bases and J dropped 3 bases, with 15 bases sitting between them. CDR1 is MDHEN and CDR2 is SYDVKM in the germline V gene.

This clone was seen only once. The chain has TRBV7-2 and TRBJ2-2, with no clear D. Germline CDR1 reads SGHTA; CDR2 reads FQGNSA. The V end was cut by 2 bases, the J end by 0 bases, with 7 bases between. The CDR3 loop spans 15 amino acids. The CDR3 here is CASSLFRTNTGELFF. The DNA of the CDR3 is TGTGCCAGCAGCTTATTCAGGACGAACACCGGGGAGCTGTTTTTT.

The chain joins TRBV7-9 to TRBJ2-1; D may correspond to TRBD1 or TRBD2 (5 bases each). The CDR3 loop spans 14 amino acids. Between the trimmed V and J ends, which lost 0 bases and 9 bases, there was a span of 12 bases. Germline CDR1 reads SEHNR; CDR2 reads FQNEAQ (reference sequence). The CDR3 DNA reads TGTGCCAGCAGCTTAGCGGGGACGCTGGCTGAGCAGTTCTTC. Its protein is CASSLAGTLAEQFF.

This clone was counted a few times. The chain has TRBV29-1 and TRBJ1-1; maybe TRBD1 (6 bases). Germline assignment: CDR1 SQVTM and CDR2 ANQGSEA. The CDR3 contains 13 residues. Trimming took 6 bases from V and 0 from J, leaving 11 bases between them. The chain's CDR3 is CSVGQILNTEAFF. Here the CDR3 DNA reads TGCAGCGTAGGACAGATTCTGAACACTGAAGCTTTCTTT.

This chain uses TRBV7-2 with TRBJ1-2, with D possibly TRBD1 on 5 matching bases. Trimming took off 5 bases at V and 5 bases at J, with 12 bases between the two ends. The CDR3 sequence is 13 residues long. Germline V lookup: CDR1 SGHTA, CDR2 FQGNSA. CDR3 DNA: TGTGCCAGCAGCATCCTGGACACTTATGGCTACACCTTC. It encodes CASSILDTYGYTF.

The V call is TRBV6-5, the J call TRBJ2-1; 7 positions agree with TRBD2. The CDR3 is 14 amino acids. V lost 10 bases to trimming and J lost 10 bases; unmatched junction nucleotides: 16. CDR1 is MNHEY, CDR2 SVGAGI, per germline. The CDR3 reads CATRKTTSVLEQFF. CDR3 bases: TGTGCCACCAGGAAGACCACTAGCGTACTGGAGCAGTTCTTC.

This clone was observed once. J is TRBJ1-2 and V is TRBV11-2, with TRBD1 identical over 8 bases. This CDR3 has 16 residues. After removal of 5 bases from V and 3 bases from J, the junction contained 11 bases not matched to a gene. Germline CDR1 is SGHAT and CDR2 is FQNNGV. CDR3 nucleotides: TGTGCCAGCAGCCTAAGGACAGGGAGAAAAGACTATGGCTACACCTTC. This gives the protein CASSLRTGRKDYGYTF.

V and J are TRBV19 and TRBJ1-1, with 8 bases identical to TRBD1. With 7 bases clipped from V and 2 bases from J, the junction kept 9 bases outside the gene matches. Germline CDR1 reads LNHDA; CDR2 reads SQIVND (reference sequence). This CDR3 comprises 15 residues. CDR3 sequence: CASTEGTGLNTEAFF. DNA for the CDR3: TGTGCCAGTACCGAAGGGACAGGTCTTAACACTGAAGCTTTCTTT.

V usage is TRBV21-1 and J usage is TRBJ1-2. TRBV21-1 is marked as a pseudogene. CDR3 size: 15 residues. The CDR3 is CASSKTLVWFYGYTF. The CDR3 nucleotides read TGTGCCAGCAGCAAAACCCTGGTATGGTTCTATGGCTACACCTTC.

The V and J genes are TRBV6-4 and TRBJ1-6; D is uncertain. Trimming stripped 2 bases from V and 8 bases from J, with 10 bases between. Germline loops: CDR1 MRHNA, CDR2 SNTAGT. The length of the CDR3 is 14 residues. This CDR3 reads CASSDEAEHSPLHF. The CDR3 region has the DNA TGTGCCAGCAGTGACGAAGCGGAACATTCACCCCTCCACTTT.

The chain couples TRBV5-1 to TRBJ2-7; TRBD2 matches at 7 bases. V lost 2 bases and J lost 0; bases outside the gene matches: 8. The CDR3 loop spans 16 amino acids. CDR1 SGHRS and CDR2 YFSETQ come from the germline V gene. The CDR3 loop reads CASSLTGGPLSYEQYF. The CDR3 coding sequence is TGCGCCAGCAGCTTAACGGGAGGACCCCTCTCCTACGAGCAGTACTTC.

This sequence joins TRBV12-5 and TRBJ2-1, with TRBD2 matching over 12 bases. The CDR3 spans 20 residues. Germline CDR1 reads LGHNT; CDR2 reads FRNRAP. V lost 1 base and J lost 2; bases outside the gene matches: 12. The CDR3 region is CASGLEPVLAGGLTYNEQFF. The CDR3 DNA is TGTGCTAGTGGTTTGGAGCCCGTACTAGCGGGAGGACTCACCTACAATGAGCAGTTCTTC. Full variable domain (remainder filled in from reference TRBV12-5 and TRBJ2-1): DARVTQTPRHKVTEMGQEVTMRCQPILGHNTVFWYRQTMMQGLELLAYFRNRAPLDDSGMPKDRFSAEMPDATLATLKIQPSEPRDSAVYFCASGLEPVLAGGLTYNEQFFGPGTRLTVL.

V is TRBV28 and J is TRBJ2-1; 11 bases map to TRBD1. The CDR3 extends over 13 amino acids. The germline V gene encodes CDR1 MDHEN and CDR2 SYDVKM. Losses at the gene ends were 6 bases for V and 5 bases for J; bases not matched to a gene: 0. Here the CDR3 DNA reads TGTGCCAGCAGGGGACAGGGGGACAATGAGCAGTTCTTC. Amino acid sequence: CASRGQGDNEQFF.

J is TRBJ2-6 and V is TRBV27; unclear D gene. CDR3 size: 14 residues. CDR1 and CDR2 (germline): MNHEY, SMNVEV (reference sequence). The V and J ends lost 5 bases and 0 bases respectively, with 5 bases between them. The CDR3 DNA reads TGTGCCAGCAGTGGCAACTCTGGGGCCAACGTCCTGACTTTC. Protein sequence: CASSGNSGANVLTF. The full variable domain, with the rest looked up from reference TRBV27 and TRBJ2-6, is EAQVTQNPRYLITVTGKKLTVTCSQNMNHEYMSWYRQDPGLGLRQIYYSMNVEVTDKGDVPEGYKVSRKEKRNFPLILESPSPNQTSLYFCASSGNSGANVLTFGAGSRLTVL.

This chain uses TRBV14 with TRBJ2-1; D might be TRBD2 (5 bases). Germline-derived CDR1 and CDR2 are SGHDN and FVKESK. This CDR3 has 16 amino acids. Between the trimmed V and J ends, which lost 4 bases and 0 bases, there was a span of 13 bases. The CDR3 reads CASSPLTAGSYNEQFF. CDR3 sequence (DNA): TGTGCCAGCAGCCCCCTTACCGCGGGCTCCTACAATGAGCAGTTCTTC.